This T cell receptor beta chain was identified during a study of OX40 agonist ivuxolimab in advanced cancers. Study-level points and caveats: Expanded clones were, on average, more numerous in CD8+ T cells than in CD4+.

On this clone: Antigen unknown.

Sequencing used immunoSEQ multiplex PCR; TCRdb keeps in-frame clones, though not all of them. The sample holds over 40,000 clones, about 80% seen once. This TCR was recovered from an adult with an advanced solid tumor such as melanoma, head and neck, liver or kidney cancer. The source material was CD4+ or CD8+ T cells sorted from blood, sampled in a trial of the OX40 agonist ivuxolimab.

CDR3 bases: TGCGCCAGCAGCCAAGAGTGGGGGGCGGGCGGCTACACCTTC. It translates to CASSQEWGAGGYTF. V and J are TRBV4-1 and TRBJ1-2; maybe TRBD1 (6 bases). The germline V and J ends were trimmed by 0 bases and 8 bases, with 13 bases remaining between them. The germline V gene has CDR1 MGHRA and CDR2 YSYEKL. The CDR3 sequence is 14 residues long.